A single sample gave rise to the 26 T cell receptor beta chains below, sequenced in a study of cytomegalovirus exposure and HLA in healthy donors. The primer mix had 60 Vbeta and 13 Jbeta primers. This table comes from immunoSEQ multiplex PCR, and its TCRdb copy is limited to in-frame clones, with some not included. The sample lists about 69,000 clones, roughly 68% occurring once. What was sequenced was PBMCs. Every receptor here comes from a woman aged 60-70 years in good health and CMV-seropositive.

The V gene is TRBV18, the J gene TRBJ2-7; TRBD1 matches at 7 bases. V gave up 4 bases and J gave up 7 bases; unmatched junction bases: 7. This CDR3 is built from 13 residues. Germline-derived CDR1 and CDR2 are KGHSH and LQKENI. The DNA for the CDR3 is TGTGCCAGCTCACTTCGACAGGGTGTTGAGCAGTACTTC. It translates to CASSLRQGVEQYF.

The J gene is TRBJ2-1, the V gene TRBV2; D perhaps matches TRBD1 (6 bases). V lost 1 base and J 5 bases, leaving 6 bases between the germline ends. The germline V gene encodes CDR1 SNHLY and CDR2 FYNNEI. This CDR3 contains 13 residues. The chain's CDR3 is CASSEGQDNEQFF. CDR3 DNA: TGTGCCAGCAGTGAAGGACAGGACAATGAGCAGTTCTTC.

The rearrangement joins TRBV27 to TRBJ2-6, with TRBD2 matching 7 bases. CDR3 length equals 16 residues. V lost 2 bases to trimming and J lost 4 bases; unmatched junction nucleotides: 5. CDR1 and CDR2 (germline): MNHEY, SMNVEV (reference sequence). The CDR3 is CASSLRAGAGANVLTF. The CDR3 bases are TGTGCCAGCAGTTTAAGGGCGGGAGCCGGGGCCAACGTCCTGACTTTC.

V usage is TRBV19 and J usage is TRBJ1-2; the match to TRBD1 covers 7 bases. The CDR3 contains 13 residues. Germline V gene lookup returns CDR1 LNHDA and CDR2 SQIVND (reference sequence). V shed 4 bases and J 8 bases; nucleotides not matched to a gene: 7. CDR3 region: CASSTGTAMGYTF. The CDR3 coding sequence is TGTGCCAGTAGTACCGGGACAGCCATGGGCTACACCTTC.

This rearrangement joins TRBV13 to TRBJ2-2; a possible D gene is TRBD2 (6 bases). CDR1 PRHDT and CDR2 FYEKMQ come from the germline V gene (reference sequence). The CDR3 extends over 15 amino acids. V gave up 7 bases and J gave up 3 bases, with 15 bases separating them. The CDR3 nucleotides are TGTGCCAGCACCCCCCGGAGGGGCGACACCGGGGAGCTGTTTTTT. Its translation is CASTPRRGDTGELFF.

This clone was observed a single time. CDR3 in amino acids: CASSLTGGTEAFF. The CDR3 nucleotides read TGTGCCAGCAGCTTAACAGGGGGCACTGAAGCTTTCTTT. The chain is built from TRBV11-2 and TRBJ1-1, with 8 nucleotides matching TRBD1. With V trimmed by 2 bases and J by 4 bases, 0 bases remained unmatched. This CDR3 comprises 13 residues. Germline CDR1 is SGHAT and CDR2 is FQNNGV.

CDR3 residues: CATSRDRAGSSTDTQYF. CDR3 DNA: TGTGCCACCAGCAGAGATCGGGCGGGGAGTAGCACAGATACGCAGTATTTT. The V and J genes are TRBV15 and TRBJ2-3; maybe TRBD2 (6 bases). V was shortened by 0 bases and J by 0 bases, with 13 bases between the two germline ends. The length of the CDR3 is 17 residues. The germline CDR1 and CDR2 sequences are LNHNV and YYDKDF (reference sequence).

This clone was observed a single time. The chain employs TRBV5-1 and TRBJ2-1; 11 bases map to TRBD2. From germline, CDR1 is SGHRS and CDR2 YFSETQ. V shed 2 bases, J shed 2 bases, and the junction held 3 bases outside the gene matches. This CDR3 is built from 16 residues. Here the CDR3 DNA reads TGCGCCAGCAGCTTTTTAGCGGGGGGGCCCTACAATGAGCAGTTCTTC. Its translation is CASSFLAGGPYNEQFF. Filled out from reference TRBV5-1 and TRBJ2-1, the complete variable domain reads KAGVTQTPRYLIKTRGQQVTLSCSPISGHRSVSWYQQTPGQGLQFLFEYFSETQRNKGNFPGRFSGRQFSNSRSEMNVSTLELGDSALYLCASSFLAGGPYNEQFFGPGTRLTVL.

The chain links TRBV7-2 to TRBJ1-2, with 8 bases fitting TRBD1. Germline CDR1 is SGHTA and CDR2 is FQGNSA. The CDR3 runs 13 residues. The V segment lost 5 bases and the J segment 3 bases; nucleotides outside the gene matches: 2. The CDR3 loop reads CASSPTGDYGYTF. The DNA of the CDR3 is TGTGCCAGCAGCCCGACAGGGGACTATGGCTACACCTTC.

The V gene is TRBV29-1, the J gene TRBJ2-1; D is possibly TRBD1 (5 bases). This CDR3 has 14 residues. Per the germline V gene, CDR1 is SQVTM and CDR2 is ANQGSEA. V lost 7 bases and J lost 0, with 13 bases in between. CDR3 coding DNA: TGCAGCGGCATTACAGGTACCTCCTACAATGAGCAGTTCTTC. Translating it yields CSGITGTSYNEQFF.

The chain carries TRBV28 and TRBJ2-7, with a tentative D call TRBD1 (6 bases). V gave up 5 bases and J gave up 7 bases, with 15 bases separating them. This CDR3 has 13 residues. CDR1 and CDR2 (germline): MDHEN, SYDVKM. The CDR3 nucleotides are TGTGCCAGCAGTGGGACACATTCGTGGGAGCAGTACTTC. This sequence encodes CASSGTHSWEQYF.

The chain recombines TRBV5-1 with TRBJ1-1, with D possibly matching TRBD1 (6 bases). V lost 6 bases and J lost 0, with 9 bases in between. The CDR3 is 13 amino acids. The V gene's germline CDR1 is SGHRS and CDR2 YFSETQ. Written as DNA, the CDR3 is TGCGCCAGCAAACAGGGTCTGAACACTGAAGCTTTCTTT. Protein sequence: CASKQGLNTEAFF.

The chain recombines TRBV6-4 with TRBJ1-6; D unresolved. The CDR3 contains 13 residues. The V and J ends lost 6 bases and 7 bases respectively, with 10 bases between them. CDR1 is MRHNA, CDR2 SNTAGT, per germline. CDR3 sequence (DNA): TGTGCCAGCAGCCGACGGGTAAATTCACCCCTCCACTTT. Amino acids: CASSRRVNSPLHF.

V is TRBV6-1 and J is TRBJ1-3; D gene unclear. CDR3 length: 15 residues. The V gene's germline CDR1 is MNHNS and CDR2 SASEGT. The V gene lost 0 bases and the J gene lost 2 bases, with 8 bases spanning the gap. CDR3 nucleotides: TGTGCCAGCAGTGAAGCGCGCGTCGCTGGAAACACCATATATTTT. It translates to CASSEARVAGNTIYF.

The chain employs TRBV27 and TRBJ2-2, with unresolved D. Germline CDR1 reads MNHEY; CDR2 reads SMNVEV (reference sequence). The CDR3 is 16 residues long. The V end was cut by 7 bases, the J end by 0 bases, with 15 bases between. For the CDR3, the DNA is TGTGCCAGCACCAGTACCCGCCTGACGAACACCGGGGAGCTGTTTTTT. It codes for CASTSTRLTNTGELFF.

This clone was counted between two and nine times. V and J are TRBV27 and TRBJ2-7, with TRBD1 as a possible D gene (5 bases). CDR3 length: 13 amino acids. V dropped 3 bases and J dropped 7 bases, with 13 bases sitting between them. The V gene's germline CDR1 is MNHEY and CDR2 SMNVEV (reference sequence). The CDR3 loop reads CASSLKGLGEQYF. The CDR3 DNA follows: TGTGCCAGCAGTTTGAAGGGGTTGGGGGAGCAGTACTTC.

The CDR3 sequence: CASSLVEGVHEQYF. The CDR3 nucleotides read TGTGCCAGCAGCTTAGTGGAGGGCGTCCACGAGCAGTACTTC. The V and J genes are TRBV11-2 and TRBJ2-7; possible D gene TRBD2, 6 bases. The CDR3 loop spans 14 amino acids. V lost 1 base to trimming and J lost 5 bases, with 12 bases between them. Germline V gives CDR1 SGHAT, CDR2 FQNNGV. The entire variable domain, with the rest obtained from reference TRBV11-2 and TRBJ2-7, is as follows: EAGVAQSPRYKIIEKRQSVAFWCNPISGHATLYWYQQILGQGPKLLIQFQNNGVVDDSQLPKDRFSAERLKGVDSTLKIQPAKLEDSAVYLCASSLVEGVHEQYFGPGTRLTVT.

J is TRBJ2-2 and V is TRBV5-4, with TRBD1 as a possible D gene (5 bases). Germline V gene lookup returns CDR1 SGHNT and CDR2 YYREEE (reference sequence). There are 15 residues in the CDR3. Trimming removed 1 base at V and 5 bases at J, with 12 bases between. CDR3 sequence: CASSLQGRETGELFF. The CDR3 DNA reads TGTGCCAGCAGCTTGCAGGGCAGAGAGACCGGGGAGCTGTTTTTT.

This chain joins TRBV11-2 and TRBJ2-1; D call uncertain. The V and J ends lost 0 bases and 7 bases respectively, with 10 bases between them. The CDR3 covers 14 residues. Per the germline V gene, CDR1 is SGHAT and CDR2 is FQNNGV. In DNA form, the CDR3 reads TGTGCCAGCAGCTTAGAGGGCCTAAGGAATGAGCAGTTCTTC. This codes for CASSLEGLRNEQFF.

The V call is TRBV6-5, the J call TRBJ1-2; 7 bases fit TRBD1. The CDR3 has 15 residues. The V gene end was trimmed by 0 bases and the J gene end by 5 bases; junction bases not matched to a gene: 6. Germline V CDR1 and CDR2: MNHEY, SVGAGI. The CDR3 spells CASSYSTGSLYGYTF. The CDR3 DNA reads TGTGCCAGCAGTTACTCGACAGGGAGCTTATATGGCTACACCTTC.

V gene TRBV6-5 combines with J gene TRBJ2-7; 8 nucleotides line up with TRBD1. The CDR3 extends over 13 amino acids. Germline assignment: CDR1 MNHEY and CDR2 SVGAGI. V dropped 4 bases and J dropped 6; count of bases not matched to a gene: 5. The CDR3 region is CASSLGTGFEQYF. CDR3 coding DNA: TGTGCCAGCAGTTTGGGGACAGGTTTCGAGCAGTACTTC.

This chain links TRBV7-2 with TRBJ1-3; no clear D gene. This CDR3 comprises 15 residues. The V gene lost 1 base and the J gene lost 9 bases, with 16 bases spanning the gap. Germline V gives CDR1 SGHTA, CDR2 FQGNSA. The CDR3 spells CASSLEVGAAGTIYF. The CDR3 DNA follows: TGTGCCAGCAGCTTAGAGGTGGGAGCGGCGGGCACCATATATTTT.

V is TRBV9 and J is TRBJ2-3, with a possible D match to TRBD2 (6 bases). The V and J ends lost 3 bases and 4 bases respectively, with 9 bases between them. Germline V lookup: CDR1 SGDLS, CDR2 YYNGEE. The CDR3 has 13 residues. The CDR3 bases are TGTGCCAGCAGCGGTAGCGGATCAGATACGCAGTATTTT. Translating it yields CASSGSGSDTQYF.

The chain couples TRBV2 to TRBJ1-5, with D unclear. CDR1 is SNHLY, CDR2 FYNNEI, per germline. The CDR3 loop spans 15 amino acids. V lost 7 bases, J lost 2 bases, and 15 bases lay in between. As DNA, the CDR3 is TGTGCCAGCAAAATAGACGGAGAACGCAATCAGCCCCAGCATTTT. It codes for CASKIDGERNQPQHF.

This clone was seen more than once but under ten times. The chain couples TRBV2 to TRBJ1-5; no clear D gene. This CDR3 has 14 residues. V was shortened by 2 bases and J by 2 bases, with 7 bases between the two germline ends. Germline CDR1 is SNHLY and CDR2 is FYNNEI. CDR3 bases: TGTGCCAGCAGTGAATTGAGAGGCAATCAGCCCCAGCATTTT. Translated: CASSELRGNQPQHF.

The chain couples TRBV30 to TRBJ2-1; 11 positions match TRBD2. Per the germline V gene, CDR1 is GTSNPN and CDR2 is SVGIG (reference sequence). This CDR3 spans 18 amino acids. Trimming at V came to 2 bases and at J to 0 bases, leaving 9 bases not matched to a gene. CDR3 amino acids: CAWSRLAGGHSSYNEQFF. CDR3 bases: TGTGCCTGGAGTCGTCTAGCGGGAGGACATAGCTCCTACAATGAGCAGTTCTTC.